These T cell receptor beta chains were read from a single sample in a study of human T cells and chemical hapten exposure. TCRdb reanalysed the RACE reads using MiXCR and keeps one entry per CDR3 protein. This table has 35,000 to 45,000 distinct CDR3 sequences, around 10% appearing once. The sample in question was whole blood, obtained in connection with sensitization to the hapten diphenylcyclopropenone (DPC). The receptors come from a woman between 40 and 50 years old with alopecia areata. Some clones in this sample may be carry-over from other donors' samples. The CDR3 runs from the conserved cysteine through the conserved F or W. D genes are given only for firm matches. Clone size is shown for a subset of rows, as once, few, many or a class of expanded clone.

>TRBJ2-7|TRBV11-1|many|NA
TGTGCCAGCAGCTTAGCGGAGGACTACGAGCAGTACTTC
CASSLAEDYEQYF
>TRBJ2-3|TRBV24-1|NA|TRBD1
TGTGCCACCACCCCGTCCGGGACAGGGATCTCAGATACGCAGTATTTT
CATTPSGTGISDTQYF
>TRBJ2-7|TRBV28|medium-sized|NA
TGTGCCAGCAGTTACTCGCGGAGCGCCGTTTACGAGCAGTACTTC
CASSYSRSAVYEQYF
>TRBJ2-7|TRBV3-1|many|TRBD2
TGTGCCAGCAGCCACGGGACTAGCCCCTACGAGCAGTACTTC
CASSHGTSPYEQYF
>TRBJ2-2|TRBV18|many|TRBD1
TGTGCCAGCTCGAAACAGGGGGAAGGAAGGACCGGGGAGCTGTTTTTT
CASSKQGEGRTGELFF
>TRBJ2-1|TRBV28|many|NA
TGTGCCAGCAGTCTAGTCAGGGCGGGCTCCTACAATGAGCAGTTCTTC
CASSLVRAGSYNEQFF
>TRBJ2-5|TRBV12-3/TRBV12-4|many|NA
TGTGCCAGCACCTTGGGGTCAATCCAGTACTTC
CASTLGSIQYF
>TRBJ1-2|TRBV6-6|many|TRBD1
TGTGCCAGCAGGCCGGGACAGGGGAGCTACCGCTTC
CASRPGQGSYRF
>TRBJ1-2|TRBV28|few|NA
TGTGCCAGCAGTTTTGCATCCAGCTATGGCTACACCTTC
CASSFASSYGYTF
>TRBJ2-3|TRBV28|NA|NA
TGTGCCAGCAGTTTGCCGCCCAACACAGATACGCAGTATTTT
CASSLPPNTDTQYF
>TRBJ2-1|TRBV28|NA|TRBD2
TGTGCCAGCAGTTCCGTACCGACTAGCGGGATAAATGAGCAGTTCTTC
CASSSVPTSGINEQFF